One T cell receptor (beta chain) is described in this entry. The data were obtained in a study of technical replicates of blood from a few donors. TCRdb's table, derived via immunoSEQ multiplex PCR, lists solely in-frame clones and lacks some. The profile shows about 84,000 clones, roughly 98% of them singletons. Per germline, CDR1 SNHLY and CDR2 FYNNEI. This CDR3 contains 15 residues. V lost 7 bases, J lost 0 bases, and 13 bases lay in between. The sequencing input was T cells isolated from PBMCs. The chain combines TRBV2 with TRBJ1-5, with D possibly matching TRBD1 (6 bases). This clonotype was sampled from a human donor in good health. CDR3 protein: CASKAGVNSNQPQHF. Here the CDR3 DNA reads TGTGCCAGCAAGGCAGGGGTTAATAGCAATCAGCCCCAGCATTTT.